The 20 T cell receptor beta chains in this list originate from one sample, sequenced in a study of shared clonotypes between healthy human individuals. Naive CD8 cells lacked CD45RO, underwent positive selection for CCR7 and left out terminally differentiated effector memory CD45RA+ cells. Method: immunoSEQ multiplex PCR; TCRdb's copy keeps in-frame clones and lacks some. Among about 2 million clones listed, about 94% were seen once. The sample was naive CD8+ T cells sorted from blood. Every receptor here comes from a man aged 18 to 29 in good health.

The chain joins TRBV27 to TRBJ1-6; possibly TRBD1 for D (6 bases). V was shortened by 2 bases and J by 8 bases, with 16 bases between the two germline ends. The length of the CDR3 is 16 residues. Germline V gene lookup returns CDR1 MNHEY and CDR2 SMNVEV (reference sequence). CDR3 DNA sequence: TGTGCCAGCAGTTTAGGCAGGGGCCGGGCGGATTCACCCCTCCACTTT. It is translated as CASSLGRGRADSPLHF.

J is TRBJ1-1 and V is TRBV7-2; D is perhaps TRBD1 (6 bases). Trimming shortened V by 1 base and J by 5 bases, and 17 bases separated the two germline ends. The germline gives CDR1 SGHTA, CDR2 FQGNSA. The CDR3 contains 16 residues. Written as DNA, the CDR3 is TGTGCCAGCAGCTTAGGGGAACAGGGCCCACGTACTGAAGCTTTCTTT. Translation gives CASSLGEQGPRTEAFF.

The CDR3 bases are TGTGCCAGCAGTTTCCTAGCGGGGAGGATCACAGATACGCAGTATTTT. It is translated as CASSFLAGRITDTQYF. J is TRBJ2-3 and V is TRBV27; 9 nucleotides line up with TRBD2. The CDR3 loop spans 16 amino acids. Trimming at V came to 3 bases and at J to 2 bases, leaving 6 bases not matched to a gene. The germline gives CDR1 MNHEY, CDR2 SMNVEV (reference sequence).

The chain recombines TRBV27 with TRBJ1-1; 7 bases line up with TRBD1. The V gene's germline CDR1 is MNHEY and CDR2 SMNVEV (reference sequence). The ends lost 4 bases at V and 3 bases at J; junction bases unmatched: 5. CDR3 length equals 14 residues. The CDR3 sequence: CASSSDRVDTEAFF. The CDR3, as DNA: TGTGCCAGCAGTTCAGACAGGGTTGACACTGAAGCTTTCTTT.

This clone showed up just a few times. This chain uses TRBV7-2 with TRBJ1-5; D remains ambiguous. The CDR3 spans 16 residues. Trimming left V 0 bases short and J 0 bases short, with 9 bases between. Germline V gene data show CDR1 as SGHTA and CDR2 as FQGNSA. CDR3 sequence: CASSLAPPNSNQPQHF. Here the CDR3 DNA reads TGTGCCAGCAGCTTAGCTCCACCGAATAGCAATCAGCCCCAGCATTTT.

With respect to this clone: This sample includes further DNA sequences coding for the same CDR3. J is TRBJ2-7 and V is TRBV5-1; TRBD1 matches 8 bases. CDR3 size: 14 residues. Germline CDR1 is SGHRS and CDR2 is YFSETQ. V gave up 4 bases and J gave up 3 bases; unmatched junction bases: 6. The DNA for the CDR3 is TGCGCCAGCAGCCTAGGACAGGGTAGCTACGAGCAGTACTTC. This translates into CASSLGQGSYEQYF.

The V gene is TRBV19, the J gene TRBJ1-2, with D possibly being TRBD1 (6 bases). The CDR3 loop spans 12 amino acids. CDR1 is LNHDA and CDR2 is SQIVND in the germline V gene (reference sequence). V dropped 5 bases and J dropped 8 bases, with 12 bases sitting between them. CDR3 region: CASSSYREGYTF. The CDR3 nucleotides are TGTGCCAGTAGTTCCTACAGGGAGGGCTACACCTTC.

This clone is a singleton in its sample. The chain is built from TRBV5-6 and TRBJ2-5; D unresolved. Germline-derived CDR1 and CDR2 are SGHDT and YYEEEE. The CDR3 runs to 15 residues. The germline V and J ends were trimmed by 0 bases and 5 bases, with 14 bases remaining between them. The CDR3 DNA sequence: TGTGCCAGCAGCTTGGGGGAAATTAGATGGGAGACCCAGTACTTC. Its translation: CASSLGEIRWETQYF.

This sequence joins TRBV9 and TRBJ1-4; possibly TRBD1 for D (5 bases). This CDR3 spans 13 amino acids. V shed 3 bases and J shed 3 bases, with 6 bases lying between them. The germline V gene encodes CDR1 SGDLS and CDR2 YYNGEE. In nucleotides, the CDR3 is TGTGCCAGCAGCGGAGGGGCTAATGAAAAACTGTTTTTT. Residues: CASSGGANEKLFF.

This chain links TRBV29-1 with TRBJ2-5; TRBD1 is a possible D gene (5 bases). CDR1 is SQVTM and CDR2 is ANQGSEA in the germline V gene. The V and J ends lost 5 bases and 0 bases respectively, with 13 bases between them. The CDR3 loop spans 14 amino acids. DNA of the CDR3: TGCAGCGTTCAGGGAACAGTGTACCAAGAGACCCAGTACTTC. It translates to CSVQGTVYQETQYF.

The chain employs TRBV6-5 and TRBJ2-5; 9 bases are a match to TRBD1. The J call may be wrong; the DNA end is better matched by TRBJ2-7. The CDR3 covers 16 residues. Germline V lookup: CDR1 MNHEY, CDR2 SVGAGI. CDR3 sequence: CASSYSSGQGIYEQYF. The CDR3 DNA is TGTGCCAGCAGTTACTCCAGCGGACAGGGGATCTACGAGCAGTACTTC.

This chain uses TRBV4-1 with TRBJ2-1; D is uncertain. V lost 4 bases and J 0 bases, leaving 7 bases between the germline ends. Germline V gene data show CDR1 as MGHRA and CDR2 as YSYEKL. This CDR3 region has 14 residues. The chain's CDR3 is CASSRGDSYNEQFF. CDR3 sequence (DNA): TGCGCCAGCAGCCGGGGTGACTCCTACAATGAGCAGTTCTTC.

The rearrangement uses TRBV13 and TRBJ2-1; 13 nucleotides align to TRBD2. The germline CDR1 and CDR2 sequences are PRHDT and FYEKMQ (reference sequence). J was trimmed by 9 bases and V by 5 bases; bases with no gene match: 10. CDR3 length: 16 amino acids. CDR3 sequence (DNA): TGTGCCAGCAGCCACGGACTAGCGGGAGCGGGGAGTGAGCAGTTCTTC. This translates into CASSHGLAGAGSEQFF.

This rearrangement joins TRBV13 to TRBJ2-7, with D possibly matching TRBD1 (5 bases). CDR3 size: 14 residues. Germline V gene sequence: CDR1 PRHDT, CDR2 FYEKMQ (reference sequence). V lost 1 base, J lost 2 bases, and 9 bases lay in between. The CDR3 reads CASSLAGNPYEQYF. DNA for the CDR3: TGTGCCAGCAGCTTAGCAGGGAACCCCTACGAGCAGTACTTC.

The CDR3 region has the DNA TGTGCCAGCAGCCCCACGGGACAGGGTGGAGAGACCCAGTACTTC. Its protein product is CASSPTGQGGETQYF. This chain uses TRBV11-2 with TRBJ2-5, with 9 bases identical to TRBD1. Unmatched junction bases numbered 8, after V lost 5 bases and J lost 4 bases. Looked up from germline, CDR1 is SGHAT and CDR2 is FQNNGV. The CDR3 sequence is 15 residues long.

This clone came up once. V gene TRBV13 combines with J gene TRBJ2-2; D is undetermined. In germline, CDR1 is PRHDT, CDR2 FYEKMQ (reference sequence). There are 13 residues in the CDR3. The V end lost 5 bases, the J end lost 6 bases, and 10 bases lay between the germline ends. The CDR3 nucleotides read TGTGCCAGCAGCCCCCGCAGTTCCGGGGAGCTGTTTTTT. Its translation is CASSPRSSGELFF.

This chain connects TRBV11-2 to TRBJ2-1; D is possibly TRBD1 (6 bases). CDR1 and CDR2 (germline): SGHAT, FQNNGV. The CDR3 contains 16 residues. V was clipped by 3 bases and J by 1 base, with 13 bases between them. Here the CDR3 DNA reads TGTGCCAGCAGCTTTGGGGGCCCGATTTCCTACAATGAGCAGTTCTTC. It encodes CASSFGGPISYNEQFF.

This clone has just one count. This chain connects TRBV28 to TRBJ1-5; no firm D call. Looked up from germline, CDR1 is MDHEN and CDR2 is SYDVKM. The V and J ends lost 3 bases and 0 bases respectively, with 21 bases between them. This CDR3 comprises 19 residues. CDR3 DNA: TGTGCCAGCAGTTTTTCTATCTCATCGGGGATTTATAGCAATCAGCCCCAGCATTTT. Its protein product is CASSFSISSGIYSNQPQHF.

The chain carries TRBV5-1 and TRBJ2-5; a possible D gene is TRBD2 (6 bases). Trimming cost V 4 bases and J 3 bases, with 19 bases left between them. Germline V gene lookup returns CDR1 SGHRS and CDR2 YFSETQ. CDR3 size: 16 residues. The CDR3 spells CASSRPGGSWEETQYF. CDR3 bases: TGCGCCAGCAGCCGACCCGGGGGTAGCTGGGAAGAGACCCAGTACTTC.

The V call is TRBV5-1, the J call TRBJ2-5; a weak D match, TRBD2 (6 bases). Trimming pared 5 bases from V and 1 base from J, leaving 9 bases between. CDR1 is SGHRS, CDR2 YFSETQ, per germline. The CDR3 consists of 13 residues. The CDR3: CASSREIQETQYF. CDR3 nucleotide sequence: TGCGCCAGCAGTCGGGAGATCCAAGAGACCCAGTACTTC.